The 13 T cell receptor beta chains presented below share a single source sample, sequenced in a study of blood T cell repertoires in COVID-19. The repertoire was sequenced with immunoSEQ multiplex PCR; TCRdb's copy has only in-frame clones and lacks some. The sample shows 150,000 to 200,000 clones, over 75% of them seen only once. The source material was PBMCs or T cells enriched from blood (not recorded which). These receptors originate from a woman between 18 and 29 years old who had recovered from COVID-19.

This clone appeared a single time. The chain combines TRBV5-4 with TRBJ2-7; tentatively, D is TRBD1 (6 bases). The germline CDR1 and CDR2 sequences are SGHNT and YYREEE (reference sequence). The ends were cut back, 4 bases at V and 3 bases at J, with 17 bases in the middle. The CDR3 extends over 15 amino acids. The CDR3 protein is CASSGGRGLRYEQYF. The DNA for the CDR3 is TGTGCCAGCAGCGGGGGCAGGGGTCTGCGCTACGAGCAGTACTTC.

The chain uses TRBV28 and TRBJ2-5, with D maybe TRBD2 (6 bases). This CDR3 has 13 residues. V lost 4 bases and J lost 4, with 10 bases in between. Germline lookup yields CDR1 MDHEN and CDR2 SYDVKM. The CDR3 sequence: CASSSQEGETQYF. In nucleotides, the CDR3 is TGTGCCAGCAGTTCACAGGAGGGAGAGACCCAGTACTTC.

This clone showed up just a few times. The chain has TRBV4-2 and TRBJ2-7; 14 bases agree with TRBD2. CDR3 length: 17 residues. V gave up 4 bases and J gave up 2 bases; unmatched junction bases: 7. Germline V gene data show CDR1 as LGHNA and CDR2 as YNFKEQ. This CDR3 reads CASSRGLAGGLTYEQYF. CDR3 nucleotide sequence: TGTGCCAGCAGCCGCGGACTAGCGGGAGGACTTACCTACGAGCAGTACTTC.

This chain links TRBV20-1 with TRBJ2-1; D is possibly TRBD1 (6 bases). The CDR3 contains 11 residues. Trimming removed 6 bases at V and 7 bases at J, with 10 bases between. Per the germline V gene, CDR1 is DFQATT and CDR2 is SNEGSKA (reference sequence). CDR3 sequence (DNA): TGCAGTGCCATCAGGGGAAATGAGCAGTTCTTC. Translated, it gives CSAIRGNEQFF.

V gene TRBV4-1 combines with J gene TRBJ2-1, with 14 bases matching TRBD2. CDR3 length: 20 residues. Trimming removed 1 base from V and 2 bases from J; junction bases left unmatched: 10. CDR1 MGHRA and CDR2 YSYEKL come from the germline V gene. Here the CDR3 DNA reads TGCGCCAGCAGCCAAGTAAAGGGACTAGCGGGAGTAGGGGCCTACAATGAGCAGTTCTTC. Translating gives CASSQVKGLAGVGAYNEQFF.

The gene calls are TRBV15 and TRBJ2-4; TRBD2 aligns across 14 bases. CDR1 is LNHNV, CDR2 YYDKDF, per germline (reference sequence). This CDR3 is built from 14 residues. The J segment lost 13 bases and the V segment lost 4 bases, leaving 6 bases of the junction unmatched. The CDR3 region is CATSIGTSGSRQYF. Written as DNA, the CDR3 is TGTGCCACCAGCATAGGGACTAGCGGGAGCAGGCAGTACTTC.

The rearrangement uses TRBV5-1 and TRBJ2-6; D not resolved. V was clipped by 0 bases and J by 2 bases, with 6 bases between them. This CDR3 spans 15 amino acids. Germline CDR1 is SGHRS and CDR2 is YFSETQ. The CDR3: CASSLAVAGANVLTF. For the CDR3, the DNA is TGCGCCAGCAGCTTGGCGGTGGCTGGGGCCAACGTCCTGACTTTC.

This clone was recorded only once. The chain couples TRBV30 to TRBJ2-7; TRBD2 matches 7 bases. The CDR3 is made up of 14 amino acids. Germline trimming cut 0 bases from V and 1 base from J; bases unmatched to any gene: 3. CDR1 GTSNPN and CDR2 SVGIG come from the germline V gene (reference sequence). The CDR3 loop is CAWSVGLGSYEQYF. In DNA, the CDR3 is TGTGCCTGGAGTGTCGGACTAGGTTCCTACGAGCAGTACTTC.

V and J are TRBV7-2 and TRBJ2-6; 7 nucleotides match TRBD1. The CDR3 has 16 residues. After removal of 5 bases from V and 0 bases from J, the junction contained 4 bases not matched to a gene. Germline CDR1 reads SGHTA; CDR2 reads FQGNSA. The CDR3 is CASSPQGSSGANVLTF. CDR3 coding DNA: TGTGCCAGCAGCCCACAGGGGAGCTCTGGGGCCAACGTCCTGACTTTC.

The rearrangement uses TRBV27 and TRBJ2-5, with a weak D call TRBD2 (6 bases). From germline, CDR1 is MNHEY and CDR2 SMNVEV (reference sequence). The CDR3 is made up of 15 amino acids. V dropped 0 bases and J dropped 4 bases, with 12 bases sitting between them. The CDR3 reads CASSLSGGIIETQYF. CDR3 bases: TGTGCCAGCAGTTTATCCGGCGGGATAATAGAGACCCAGTACTTC.

This rearrangement joins TRBV4-1 to TRBJ2-1; the match to TRBD2 covers 10 bases. The CDR3 contains 18 residues. Trimming took 8 bases from V and 4 from J; bases not matched to a gene: 17. Looked up from germline, CDR1 is MGHRA and CDR2 is YSYEKL. In nucleotides, the CDR3 is TGCGCCAGCTCCCAGCGCTCCGAGAGGACTAGCGGTTACAATGAGCAGTTCTTC. Its protein is CASSQRSERTSGYNEQFF.

This chain connects TRBV28 to TRBJ2-7, with 9 bases identical to TRBD1. Looked up from germline, CDR1 is MDHEN and CDR2 is SYDVKM. The CDR3 contains 16 residues. V lost 6 bases, J lost 4 bases, and 13 bases stayed unmatched. The CDR3 sequence is CASRTQGGQGLYEQYF. CDR3 sequence (DNA): TGTGCCAGCAGAACACAGGGGGGACAGGGTCTTTACGAGCAGTACTTC.

The chain has TRBV18 and TRBJ1-2; 7 nucleotides match TRBD1. The V gene's germline CDR1 is KGHSH and CDR2 LQKENI. V trimming: 6 bases; J trimming: 2 bases; junction bases outside the gene matches: 6. The CDR3 spans 14 residues. The CDR3 region is CASSPTGTNYGYTF. The CDR3 DNA is TGTGCCAGCTCTCCGACAGGGACCAACTATGGCTACACCTTC.